Following are 20 T cell receptor beta chains from one sample sequenced in a study of blood T cell repertoires in COVID-19 (dated by TCRdb to the early 2020s). The protocol used for the library was the immunoSEQ multiplex PCR assay. The table comes from immuneACCESS by way of TCRdb, which keeps in-frame sequences with V and J called. Part of the clones is missing from these tables; in studies checked, under half for an unresolved V gene and the rest for unknown reasons. The table for this sample lists some 70,000 clones; about four fifths of them were counted only once. Roughly 5.6% of the sample belongs to the ten largest clones. The sequenced sample consisted of peripheral blood. Receptors were obtained from a man between 45 and 60 years old with active COVID-19.

This clone has a handful of counts. V and J are TRBV11-3 and TRBJ2-3; D may be TRBD2 (6 bases). Trimming shortened V by 1 base and J by 0 bases, and 20 bases separated the two germline ends. There are 19 residues in the CDR3. Germline lookup yields CDR1 SGHNT and CDR2 YENEEA. CDR3 region: CASSLGGLGGASSTDTQYF. CDR3 DNA: TGTGCCAGCAGCTTAGGCGGTCTAGGAGGGGCCTCTAGCACAGATACGCAGTATTTT.

The chain combines TRBV4-2 with TRBJ2-4, with D unclear. Germline V gene data show CDR1 as LGHNA and CDR2 as YNFKEQ. Trimming cost V 1 base and J 5 bases, with 9 bases left between them. The CDR3 is made up of 14 amino acids. CDR3 sequence (DNA): TGTGCCAGCAGCCAAGGCTTGGCGGAAAACATTCAGTACTTC. Translation gives CASSQGLAENIQYF.

This clone is labeled medium-sized. The J gene is TRBJ1-5, the V gene TRBV10-1, with D unresolved. V was trimmed by 4 bases and J by 3 bases, leaving 10 bases between them. CDR3 length equals 14 residues. Looked up from germline, CDR1 is WNHNN and CDR2 is SYGVQD (reference sequence). CDR3 protein: CASSGEGSNQPQHF. The DNA for the CDR3 is TGCGCCAGCAGTGGGGAGGGATCCAATCAGCCCCAGCATTTT.

The chain employs TRBV5-6 and TRBJ2-2; 8 bases are a match to TRBD1. In germline, CDR1 is SGHDT, CDR2 YYEEEE. With 6 bases clipped from V and 7 bases from J, the junction kept 14 bases outside the gene matches. The CDR3 is 16 amino acids. For the CDR3, the DNA is TGTGCCAGCAACACCGACAGGGGTGTGCTTATCGGGGAGCTGTTTTTT. It encodes CASNTDRGVLIGELFF.

This clone was found once. This chain links TRBV24-1 with TRBJ2-7; maybe TRBD1 (5 bases). The V end lost 6 bases, the J end lost 0 bases, and 8 bases lay between the germline ends. The germline V gene encodes CDR1 KGHDR and CDR2 SFDVKD. The CDR3 contains 13 residues. The CDR3 DNA is TGTGCCACCAGTCAAGACAGCTCCTACGAGCAGTACTTC. This encodes CATSQDSSYEQYF.

The rearrangement joins TRBV7-2 to TRBJ2-5; 8 nucleotides agree with TRBD1. The V segment lost 7 bases and the J segment 1 base; nucleotides outside the gene matches: 5. In germline, CDR1 is SGHTA, CDR2 FQGNSA. The CDR3 extends over 14 amino acids. This CDR3 reads CASTGQGPQETQYF. Here the CDR3 DNA reads TGTGCCAGCACTGGACAGGGACCCCAAGAGACCCAGTACTTC.

This clone has a single count. J is TRBJ2-6 and V is TRBV6-1, with D possibly being TRBD2 (5 bases). CDR1 is MNHNS and CDR2 is SASEGT in the germline V gene. V lost 4 bases to trimming and J lost 4 bases, with 17 bases between them. This CDR3 region has 17 residues. The CDR3, as DNA: TGTGCCAGCAGTGGGCCTGACGGGAACCGGGGGGCCAACGTCCTGACTTTC. It yields the protein CASSGPDGNRGANVLTF.

The J gene is TRBJ2-7, the V gene TRBV19; a weak D match, TRBD1 (6 bases). Trimming took off 3 bases at V and 6 bases at J, with 24 bases between the two ends. CDR3 length equals 17 residues. The germline gives CDR1 LNHDA, CDR2 SQIVND (reference sequence). The CDR3 here is CASSMRGYPLTRVEQYF. CDR3 DNA: TGTGCCAGTAGTATGAGGGGGTACCCTCTAACACGTGTCGAGCAGTACTTC.

This sequence joins TRBV19 and TRBJ2-2; D ambiguous. Germline-derived CDR1 and CDR2 are LNHDA and SQIVND (reference sequence). The CDR3 consists of 15 residues. The V and J ends lost 5 bases and 2 bases respectively, with 12 bases between them. CDR3 in DNA: TGTGCCAGTAGTGTCGACTCCCTTAACACCGGGGAGCTGTTTTTT. Amino acids: CASSVDSLNTGELFF.

J is TRBJ2-5 and V is TRBV9, with D possibly TRBD1 on 6 matching bases. V dropped 0 bases and J dropped 5 bases, with 14 bases sitting between them. This CDR3 region has 15 residues. Germline assignment: CDR1 SGDLS and CDR2 YYNGEE. CDR3 nucleotides: TGTGCCAGCAGCGTAGGTTGGGGGCGCGGGGAGACCCAGTACTTC. Residues: CASSVGWGRGETQYF.

This sequence joins TRBV2 and TRBJ2-7; D remains unclear. The CDR3 runs 12 residues. V was shortened by 6 bases and J by 3 bases, with 9 bases between the two germline ends. Germline V gene sequence: CDR1 SNHLY, CDR2 FYNNEI. This chain's CDR3 is CASRGQFYEQYF. CDR3 nucleotide sequence: TGTGCCAGCAGGGGCCAATTCTACGAGCAGTACTTC.

The chain employs TRBV29-1 and TRBJ1-1; TRBD1 matches at 7 bases. Germline V gene data show CDR1 as SQVTM and CDR2 as ANQGSEA. Trimming at V came to 1 base and at J to 5 bases, leaving 13 bases not matched to a gene. The CDR3 extends over 16 amino acids. The CDR3 nucleotides read TGCAGCGTTGAAGCGATTCTACAGGGGAGGTTGACTGAAGCTTTCTTT. It encodes CSVEAILQGRLTEAFF.

This sequence joins TRBV19 and TRBJ2-5; a weak D match, TRBD2 (6 bases). The CDR3 runs 13 residues. CDR1 is LNHDA and CDR2 is SQIVND in the germline V gene (reference sequence). Trimming pared 5 bases from V and 9 bases from J, leaving 16 bases between. The CDR3 DNA reads TGTGCCAGTAGTGGGACTGGGCAGAGGGCCCAGTACTTC. Translating gives CASSGTGQRAQYF.

The chain links TRBV11-3 to TRBJ1-1, with unresolved D. CDR1 SGHNT and CDR2 YENEEA come from the germline V gene. This CDR3 comprises 14 residues. V lost 3 bases and J 0 bases, leaving 8 bases between the germline ends. The CDR3 DNA sequence: TGTGCCAGCAGCTTGAGCGGGGTGAACACTGAAGCTTTCTTT. Residues: CASSLSGVNTEAFF.

The chain employs TRBV5-4 and TRBJ2-3, with 7 positions matching TRBD1. CDR1 SGHNT and CDR2 YYREEE come from the germline V gene (reference sequence). The CDR3 runs to 14 residues. V trimming: 4 bases; J trimming: 4 bases; junction bases outside the gene matches: 6. The CDR3 spells CASSTTGRADTQYF. The CDR3 DNA follows: TGTGCCAGCAGCACGACAGGGCGGGCAGATACGCAGTATTTT. The full variable domain, its missing parts supplied by reference TRBV5-4 and TRBJ2-3, is ETGVTQSPTHLIKTRGQQVTLRCSSQSGHNTVSWYQQALGQGPQFIFQYYREEENGRGNFPPRFSGLQFPNYSSELNVNALELDDSALYLCASSTTGRADTQYFGPGTRLTVL.

The chain employs TRBV7-9 and TRBJ2-7, with 9 nucleotides matching TRBD1. The CDR3 contains 14 residues. Trimming removed 10 bases from V and 6 bases from J; junction bases left unmatched: 13. The germline gives CDR1 SEHNR, CDR2 FQNEAQ (reference sequence). Written as DNA, the CDR3 is TGTGCCACCCGGGGAAAACAGGGGGCTCTCGAGCAGTACTTC. Protein sequence: CATRGKQGALEQYF.

This clone turned up a few times. The chain links TRBV27 to TRBJ2-7; 8 nucleotides align to TRBD1. V lost 7 bases and J lost 0; bases outside the gene matches: 5. This CDR3 contains 14 residues. Per the germline V gene, CDR1 is MNHEY and CDR2 is SMNVEV (reference sequence). CDR3 sequence: CASTPDRASYEQYF. The CDR3 nucleotides read TGTGCCAGCACTCCGGACAGGGCCTCCTACGAGCAGTACTTC.

The chain has TRBV6-1 and TRBJ1-4; D is uncertain. Between the trimmed V and J ends, which lost 1 base and 0 bases, there was a span of 6 bases. This CDR3 has 15 amino acids. CDR1 and CDR2 from the germline V gene are MNHNS and SASEGT. CDR3 nucleotides: TGTGCCAGCAGTGAAGGTTTCGCAACTAATGAAAAACTGTTTTTT. Its translation: CASSEGFATNEKLFF.

CDR3 protein: CASTYVGGGGETQYF. The CDR3 DNA follows: TGCGCCAGCACCTACGTCGGGGGTGGTGGGGAGACCCAGTACTTC. This chain joins TRBV5-1 and TRBJ2-5; D perhaps matches TRBD2 (6 bases). V was pared by 6 bases and J by 5 bases, with 20 bases between. Germline values: CDR1 SGHRS, CDR2 YFSETQ. The length of the CDR3 is 15 residues.

By sample share, this clone is medium-sized. The chain recombines TRBV19 with TRBJ2-7; tentative D call: TRBD1 (6 bases). Looked up from germline, CDR1 is LNHDA and CDR2 is SQIVND (reference sequence). This CDR3 spans 13 amino acids. Trimming removed 4 bases at V and 6 bases at J, with 13 bases between. The CDR3: CASSTGGAGEQYF. CDR3 nucleotides: TGTGCCAGTAGTACTGGGGGCGCGGGCGAGCAGTACTTC. Full variable domain (outside the CDR3, taken from reference TRBV19 and TRBJ2-7): DGGITQSPKYLFRKEGQNVTLSCEQNLNHDAMYWYRQDPGQGLRLIYYSQIVNDFQKGDIAEGYSVSREKKESFPLTVTSAQKNPTAFYLCASSTGGAGEQYFGPGTRLTVT.